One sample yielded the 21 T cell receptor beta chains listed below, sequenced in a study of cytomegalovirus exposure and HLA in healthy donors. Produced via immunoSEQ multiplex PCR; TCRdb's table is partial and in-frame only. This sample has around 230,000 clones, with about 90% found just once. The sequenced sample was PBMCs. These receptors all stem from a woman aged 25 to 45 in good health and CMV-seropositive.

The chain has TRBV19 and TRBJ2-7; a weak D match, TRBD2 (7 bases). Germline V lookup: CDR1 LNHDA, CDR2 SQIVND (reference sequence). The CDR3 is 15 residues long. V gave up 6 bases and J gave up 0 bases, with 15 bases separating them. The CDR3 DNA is TGTGCCAGTAGGATGGGGGCGGGAGTCTCCTACGAGCAGTACTTC. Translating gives CASRMGAGVSYEQYF. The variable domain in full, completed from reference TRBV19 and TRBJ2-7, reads DGGITQSPKYLFRKEGQNVTLSCEQNLNHDAMYWYRQDPGQGLRLIYYSQIVNDFQKGDIAEGYSVSREKKESFPLTVTSAQKNPTAFYLCASRMGAGVSYEQYFGPGTRLTVT.

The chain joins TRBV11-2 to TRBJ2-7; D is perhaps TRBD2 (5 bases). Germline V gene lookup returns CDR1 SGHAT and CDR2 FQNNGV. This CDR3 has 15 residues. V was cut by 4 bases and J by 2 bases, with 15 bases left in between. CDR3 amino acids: CASSSETRIAYEQYF. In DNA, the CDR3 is TGTGCCAGCAGCTCAGAAACTAGGATCGCCTACGAGCAGTACTTC.

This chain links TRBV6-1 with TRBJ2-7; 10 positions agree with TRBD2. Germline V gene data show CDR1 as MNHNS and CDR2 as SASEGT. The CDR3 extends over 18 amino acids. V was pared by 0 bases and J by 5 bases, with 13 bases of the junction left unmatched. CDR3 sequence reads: CASSEALPPLAGQDEQYF. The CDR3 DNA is TGTGCCAGCAGTGAAGCTCTACCCCCACTAGCGGGACAAGACGAGCAGTACTTC.

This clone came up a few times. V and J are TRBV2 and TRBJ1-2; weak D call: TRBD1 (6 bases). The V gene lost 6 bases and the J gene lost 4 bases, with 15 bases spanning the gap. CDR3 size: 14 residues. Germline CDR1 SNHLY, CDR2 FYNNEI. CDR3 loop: CASRKQGLSYGYTF. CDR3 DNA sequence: TGTGCCAGCAGGAAACAGGGTCTATCCTATGGCTACACCTTC.

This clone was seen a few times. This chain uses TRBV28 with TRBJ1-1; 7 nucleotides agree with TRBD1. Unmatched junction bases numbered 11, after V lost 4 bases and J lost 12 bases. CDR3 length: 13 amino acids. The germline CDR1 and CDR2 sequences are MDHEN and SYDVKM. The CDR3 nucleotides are TGTGCCAGCAGTTCTATCCCGACAGGGATGCCTTTCTTT. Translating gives CASSSIPTGMPFF.

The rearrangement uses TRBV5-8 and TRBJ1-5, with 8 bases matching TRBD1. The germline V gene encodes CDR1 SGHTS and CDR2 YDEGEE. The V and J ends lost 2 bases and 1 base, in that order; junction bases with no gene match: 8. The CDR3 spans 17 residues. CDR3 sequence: CASSLRPGGLSNQPQHF. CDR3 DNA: TGTGCCAGCAGCTTACGTCCAGGGGGCTTGAGCAATCAGCCCCAGCATTTT. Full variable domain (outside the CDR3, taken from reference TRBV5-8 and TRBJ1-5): EAGVTQSPTHLIKTRGQQATLRCSPISGHTSVYWYQQALGLGLQFLLWYDEGEERNRGNFPPRFSGRQFPNYSSELNVNALELEDSALYLCASSLRPGGLSNQPQHFGDGTRLSIL.

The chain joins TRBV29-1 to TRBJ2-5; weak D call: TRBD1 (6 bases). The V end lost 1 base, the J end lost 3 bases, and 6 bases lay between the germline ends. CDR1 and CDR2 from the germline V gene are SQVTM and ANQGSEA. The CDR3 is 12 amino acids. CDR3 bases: TGCAGCGTTGAAGGGACAGAAGAGACCCAGTACTTC. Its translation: CSVEGTEETQYF. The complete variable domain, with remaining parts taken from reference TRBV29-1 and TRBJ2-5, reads SAVISQKPSRDICQRGTSLTIQCQVDSQVTMMFWYRQQPGQSLTLIATANQGSEATYESGFVIDKFPISRPNLTFSTLTVSNMSPEDSSIYLCSVEGTEETQYFGPGTRLLVL.

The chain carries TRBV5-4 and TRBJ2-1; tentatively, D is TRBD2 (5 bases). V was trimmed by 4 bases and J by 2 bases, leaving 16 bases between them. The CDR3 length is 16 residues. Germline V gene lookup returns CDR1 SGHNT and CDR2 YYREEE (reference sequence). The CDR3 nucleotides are TGTGCCAGCAGCCCTTGGAGCCTAGCTGCCTACAATGAGCAGTTCTTC. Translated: CASSPWSLAAYNEQFF.

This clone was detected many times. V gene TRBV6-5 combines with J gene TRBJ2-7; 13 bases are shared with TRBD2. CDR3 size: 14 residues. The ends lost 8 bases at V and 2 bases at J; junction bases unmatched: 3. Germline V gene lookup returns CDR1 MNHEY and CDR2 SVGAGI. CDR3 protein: CASWGLAGTYEQYF. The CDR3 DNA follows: TGTGCCAGCTGGGGACTAGCGGGAACCTACGAGCAGTACTTC.

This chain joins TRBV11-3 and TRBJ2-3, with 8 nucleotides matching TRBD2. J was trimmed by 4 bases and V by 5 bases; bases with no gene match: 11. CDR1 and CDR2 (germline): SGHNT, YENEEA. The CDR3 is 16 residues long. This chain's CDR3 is CASSRREGGVADTQYF. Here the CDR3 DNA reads TGTGCCAGCAGCCGCCGGGAGGGAGGGGTTGCAGATACGCAGTATTTT. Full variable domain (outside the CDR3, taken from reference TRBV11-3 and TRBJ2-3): EAGVVQSPRYKIIEKKQPVAFWCNPISGHNTLYWYLQNLGQGPELLIRYENEEAVDDSQLPKDRFSAERLKGVDSTLKIQPAELGDSAVYLCASSRREGGVADTQYFGPGTRLTVL.

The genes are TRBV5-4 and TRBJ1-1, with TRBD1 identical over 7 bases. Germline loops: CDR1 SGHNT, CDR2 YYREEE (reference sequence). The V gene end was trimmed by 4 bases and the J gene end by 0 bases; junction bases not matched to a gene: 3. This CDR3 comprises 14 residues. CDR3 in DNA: TGTGCCAGCAGCCCGACAGGGATGAACACTGAAGCTTTCTTT. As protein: CASSPTGMNTEAFF.

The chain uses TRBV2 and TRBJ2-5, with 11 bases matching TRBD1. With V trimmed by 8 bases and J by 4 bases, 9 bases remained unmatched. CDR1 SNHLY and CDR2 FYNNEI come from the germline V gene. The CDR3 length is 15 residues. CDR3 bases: TGTGCCAGCGAAATGGGAGGGACAGGGGGAGAGACCCAGTACTTC. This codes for CASEMGGTGGETQYF. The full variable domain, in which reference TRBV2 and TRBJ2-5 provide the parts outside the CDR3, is EPEVTQTPSHQVTQMGQEVILRCVPISNHLYFYWYRQILGQKVEFLVSFYNNEISEKSEIFDDQFSVERPDGSNFTLKIRSTKLEDSAMYFCASEMGGTGGETQYFGPGTRLLVL.

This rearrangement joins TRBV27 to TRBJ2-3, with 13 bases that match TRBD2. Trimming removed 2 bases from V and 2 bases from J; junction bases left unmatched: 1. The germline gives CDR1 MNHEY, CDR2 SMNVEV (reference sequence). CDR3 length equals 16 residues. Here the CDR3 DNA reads TGTGCCAGCAGTTTAGGGACTAGCGGGACCACAGATACGCAGTATTTT. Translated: CASSLGTSGTTDTQYF.

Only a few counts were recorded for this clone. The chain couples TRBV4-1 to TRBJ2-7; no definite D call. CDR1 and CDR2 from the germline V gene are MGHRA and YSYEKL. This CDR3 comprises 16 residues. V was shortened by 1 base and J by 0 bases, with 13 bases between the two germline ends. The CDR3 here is CASSQVESASSYEQYF. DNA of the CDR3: TGCGCCAGCAGCCAAGTCGAGAGCGCTAGCTCCTACGAGCAGTACTTC.

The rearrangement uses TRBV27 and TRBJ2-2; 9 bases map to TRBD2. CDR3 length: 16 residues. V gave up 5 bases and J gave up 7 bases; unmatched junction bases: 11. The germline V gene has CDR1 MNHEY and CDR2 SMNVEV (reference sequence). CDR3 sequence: CASSQVSGRGGGELFF. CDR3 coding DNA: TGTGCCAGCAGTCAAGTTAGCGGGAGAGGCGGCGGGGAGCTGTTTTTT.

The DNA for the CDR3 is TGCGCCAGCAGCGCCGGACAGATAGAAGCTTTCTTT. Translating gives CASSAGQIEAFF. This chain links TRBV5-1 with TRBJ1-1, with a weak D call TRBD1 (6 bases). The CDR3 loop spans 12 amino acids. The V gene lost 4 bases and the J gene lost 8 bases, with 12 bases spanning the gap. Germline V gene sequence: CDR1 SGHRS, CDR2 YFSETQ.

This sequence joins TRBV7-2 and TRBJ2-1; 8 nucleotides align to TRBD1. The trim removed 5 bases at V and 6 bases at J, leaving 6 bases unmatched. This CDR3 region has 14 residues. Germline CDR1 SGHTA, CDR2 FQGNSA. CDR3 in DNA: TGTGCCAGCAGCCCAGACAGGGGAACCAATGAGCAGTTCTTC. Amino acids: CASSPDRGTNEQFF.

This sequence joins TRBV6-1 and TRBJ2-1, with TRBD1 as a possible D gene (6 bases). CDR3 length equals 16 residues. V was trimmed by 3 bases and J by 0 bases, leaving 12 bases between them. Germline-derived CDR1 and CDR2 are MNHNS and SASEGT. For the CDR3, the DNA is TGTGCCAGCAGTGATCAGCCGGACAGCTCCTACAATGAGCAGTTCTTC. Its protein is CASSDQPDSSYNEQFF.

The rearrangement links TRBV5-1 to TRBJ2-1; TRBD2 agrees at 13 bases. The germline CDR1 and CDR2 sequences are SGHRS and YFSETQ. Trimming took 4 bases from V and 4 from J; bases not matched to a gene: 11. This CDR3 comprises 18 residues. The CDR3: CASSHETSGRTIYNEQFF. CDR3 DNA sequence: TGCGCCAGCAGCCATGAGACTAGCGGGAGGACCATTTACAATGAGCAGTTCTTC.

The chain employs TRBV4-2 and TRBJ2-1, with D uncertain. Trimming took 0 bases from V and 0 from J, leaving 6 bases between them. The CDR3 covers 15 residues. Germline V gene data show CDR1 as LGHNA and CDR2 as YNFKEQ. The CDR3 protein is CASSQEASSYNEQFF. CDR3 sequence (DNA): TGTGCCAGCAGCCAAGAAGCTAGCTCCTACAATGAGCAGTTCTTC.

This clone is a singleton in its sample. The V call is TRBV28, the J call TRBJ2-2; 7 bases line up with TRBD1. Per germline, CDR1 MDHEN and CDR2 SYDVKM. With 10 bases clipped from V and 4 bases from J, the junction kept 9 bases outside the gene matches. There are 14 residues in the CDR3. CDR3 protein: CAIRQGLGTGELFF. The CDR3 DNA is TGTGCCATCAGACAGGGTCTAGGCACCGGGGAGCTGTTTTTT.